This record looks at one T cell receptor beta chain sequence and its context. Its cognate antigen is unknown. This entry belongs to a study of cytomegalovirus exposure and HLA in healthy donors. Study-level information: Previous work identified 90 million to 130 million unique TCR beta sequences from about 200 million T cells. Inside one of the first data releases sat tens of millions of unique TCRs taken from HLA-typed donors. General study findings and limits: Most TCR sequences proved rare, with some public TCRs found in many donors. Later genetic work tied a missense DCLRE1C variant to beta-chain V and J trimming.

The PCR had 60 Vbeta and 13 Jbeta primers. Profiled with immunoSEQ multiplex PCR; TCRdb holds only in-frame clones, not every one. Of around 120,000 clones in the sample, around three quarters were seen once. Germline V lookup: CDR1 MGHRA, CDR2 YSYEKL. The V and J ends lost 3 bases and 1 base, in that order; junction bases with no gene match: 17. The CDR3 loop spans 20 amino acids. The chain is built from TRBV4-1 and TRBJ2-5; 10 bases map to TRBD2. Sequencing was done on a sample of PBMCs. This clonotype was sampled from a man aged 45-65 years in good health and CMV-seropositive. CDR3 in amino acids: CASSHPGAIAGGRGQETQYF. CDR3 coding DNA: TGCGCCAGCAGCCATCCAGGGGCTATAGCGGGAGGTAGGGGCCAAGAGACCCAGTACTTC.